This T cell receptor (beta chain) was sequenced for a study of T cells in localized non-small cell lung cancer. Whole-study findings and limits: Uninvolved adjacent lung had higher T cell clonality than tumor and all other tissues.

Remarks on this clone: The antigen is not known.

Germline CDR1 is SGHAT and CDR2 is FQNNGV. The CDR3 is made up of 12 amino acids. Trimming took 1 base from V and 4 from J, leaving 4 bases between them. Only in-frame clones appear in the TCRdb table, and some are missing; sequencing was by immunoSEQ multiplex PCR. The data show about 130,000 clones, around 92% seen once. The TCR originated in a female donor older than 55 with stage I lung adenocarcinoma. The chain recombines TRBV11-2 with TRBJ1-2; no definite D call. The sample consisted of peripheral blood, taken before any cancer treatment. The CDR3 loop reads CASSLAGYGYTF. CDR3 DNA sequence: TGTGCCAGCAGCTTAGCGGGCTATGGCTACACCTTC.